This TCR beta chain was recorded in a study of blood T cell repertoires in COVID-19. The CDR3 consists of 14 residues. Germline CDR1 LNHNV, CDR2 YYDKDF (reference sequence). Trimming removed 1 base at V and 3 bases at J, with 9 bases between. A single count supports this clone. The protocol was immunoSEQ multiplex PCR, while the TCRdb copy is restricted to in-frame clones and leaves out a portion. This sample yields 72,000 or so clones, of which about nine tenths are seen a single time; 1.3% to 1.5% belongs to the top ten. Sequencing was done on a sample of peripheral blood. The TCR was taken from a man between 60 and 75 years old with acute or convalescent COVID-19. This chain uses TRBV15 with TRBJ1-2, with D unresolved. The CDR3 region has the DNA TGTGCCACCAGCAGAGGATCAGGCGACTATGGCTACACCTTC. This sequence encodes CATSRGSGDYGYTF. The full variable domain, with the rest looked up from reference TRBV15 and TRBJ1-2, is DAMVIQNPRYQVTQFGKPVTLSCSQTLNHNVMYWYQQKSSQAPKLLFHYYDKDFNNEADTPDNFQSRRPNTSFCFLDIRSPGLGDTAMYLCATSRGSGDYGYTFGSGTRLTVV.